This is a list of T cell receptor beta chains from one sample in a study of cytotoxic CD8 clonotypes in ibrutinib-treated CLL. The protocol was immunoSEQ multiplex PCR, while the TCRdb copy is restricted to in-frame clones and leaves out a portion. The sample gives approximately 9,200 clones, 60% to 75% of which show up once; around 37% is in the top ten. Source: PBMCs, taken before ibrutinib treatment. Receptors were obtained from a human donor with chronic lymphocytic leukemia. CDR3s include the opening cysteine and the closing phenylalanine or tryptophan. D genes are given only for firm matches. Size values are once, few and many counts, or a class for expanded clones, and some rows have none.

abundance,d_gene,j_gene,v_gene,CDR3aa,CDR3nt
-,-,TRBJ1-5,TRBV7-9,CASSPPGSYQPQHF,TGTGCCAGCAGCCCCCCCGGAAGCTATCAGCCCCAGCATTTT
-,TRBD1,TRBJ2-5,TRBV27,CASSSGTGGVETQYF,TGTGCCAGCAGCTCCGGGACAGGGGGCGTAGAGACCCAGTACTTC
-,-,TRBJ1-3,TRBV28,CASSSTGTGNTIYF,TGTGCCAGCAGTTCAACCGGGACGGGAAACACCATATATTTT
few,TRBD1,TRBJ1-5,TRBV28,CASRLGQGYQPQHF,TGTGCCAGCAGGCTGGGACAGGGGTATCAGCCCCAGCATTTT
-,-,TRBJ2-2,TRBV11-3,CASSFAREFTGELFF,TGTGCCAGCAGCTTTGCCCGGGAGTTCACCGGGGAGCTGTTTTTT
few,-,TRBJ2-7,TRBV7-2,CASSPTSHEQYF,TGTGCCAGCAGCCCCACCTCTCACGAGCAGTACTTC
-,-,TRBJ2-3,TRBV11-3,CASSFSTDTQYF,TGTGCCAGCAGCTTTTCGACAGATACGCAGTATTTT
-,TRBD1,TRBJ1-2,TRBV7-2,CASSLVPGQGLFINYGYTF,TGTGCCAGCAGCTTAGTTCCGGGACAGGGCCTTTTTATTAACTATGGCTACACCTTC
-,-,TRBJ2-2,TRBV25-1,CASSDPHRAANTGELFF,TGTGCCAGCAGTGACCCCCATCGGGCCGCGAACACCGGGGAGCTGTTTTTT
-,-,TRBJ1-5,TRBV27,CATARVRDQPQHF,TGTGCCACCGCCAGGGTTCGGGATCAGCCCCAGCATTTT
-,-,TRBJ1-5,TRBV5-6,CASSLLLRGEYSNQPQHF,TGTGCCAGCAGCTTGTTACTTCGGGGGGAATATAGCAATCAGCCCCAGCATTTT
-,TRBD2,TRBJ2-7,TRBV19,CASSSREGRDGRFSYEQYF,TGTGCCAGTAGTAGCAGGGAGGGTCGTGACGGGAGGTTCTCCTACGAGCAGTACTTC
-,-,TRBJ2-7,TRBV27,CASSSRVGTGYEQYF,TGTGCCAGCAGTTCCCGCGTCGGGACGGGCTACGAGCAGTACTTC
-,-,TRBJ2-7,TRBV7-9,CASSLAGQGIHEQYF,TGTGCCAGCAGCTTAGCGGGCCAGGGGATCCACGAGCAGTACTTC
-,TRBD1,TRBJ2-3,TRBV5-6,CASSPLGQGLSDTQYF,TGTGCCAGCAGCCCGCTGGGACAGGGCTTATCGGATACGCAGTATTTT
once,-,TRBJ2-1,TRBV7-2,CASSPTDYSEQFF,TGTGCCAGCAGCCCCACGGACTATAGTGAGCAGTTCTTC
-,-,TRBJ2-1,TRBV19,CASSIDLWRVPFF,TGTGCCAGTAGTATAGATCTATGGAGGGTTCCGTTCTTC
-,TRBD2,TRBJ2-3,TRBV5-1,CASSLAYLADTDTQYF,TGCGCCAGCAGCTTGGCCTATCTAGCGGACACAGATACGCAGTATTTT
-,-,TRBJ2-7,TRBV19,CASGGSDRVSYEQYF,TGTGCCAGTGGCGGATCGGACAGAGTCTCCTACGAGCAGTACTTC
-,-,TRBJ1-1,TRBV21-1,CASSKRERDENTEAFF,TGTGCCAGCAGCAAGAGGGAAAGGGACGAGAACACTGAAGCTTTCTTT
once,-,TRBJ1-2,TRBV6-4,CASSEGGFGYTF,TGTGCCAGCAGTGAGGGGGGATTCGGCTACACCTTC
-,-,TRBJ2-2,TRBV15,CATSRYPQNTGELFF,TGTGCCACCAGCCGCTACCCTCAGAACACCGGGGAGCTGTTTTTT
-,TRBD2,TRBJ2-1,TRBV9,CASSVGGRARDEQFF,TGTGCCAGCAGCGTAGGGGGGAGGGCTCGGGATGAGCAGTTCTTC
-,-,TRBJ1-5,TRBV4-2,CASSPDGASNQPQHF,TGTGCCAGCAGCCCCGATGGGGCTAGCAATCAGCCCCAGCATTTT
-,TRBD2,TRBJ2-5,TRBV18,CASSPPRTSGRSQETQYF,TGTGCCAGCTCACCACCCCGGACTAGCGGGAGATCACAAGAGACCCAGTACTTC
-,TRBD1,TRBJ2-1,TRBV7-9,CASSRFRDRFGGEQFF,TGTGCCAGCAGTCGCTTCCGGGACAGATTTGGCGGTGAGCAGTTCTTC
-,-,TRBJ1-4,TRBV15,CATSRGPSEKLFF,TGTGCCACCAGCAGGGGCCCTAGTGAAAAACTGTTTTTT
-,-,TRBJ2-7,TRBV6-1,CASSVSGRSSYEQYF,TGTGCCAGCAGTGTTAGCGGTCGTAGCTCCTACGAGCAGTACTTC
-,-,TRBJ2-2,TRBV19,CASSKQAGDTGELFF,TGTGCCAGTAGTAAACAGGCCGGAGACACCGGGGAGCTGTTTTTT
-,-,TRBJ1-5,TRBV28,CASSLWDGGSQPQHF,TGTGCCAGCAGTTTATGGGACGGGGGAAGTCAGCCCCAGCATTTT
-,-,TRBJ2-6,TRBV30,CAWSVQGTGANVLTF,TGTGCCTGGAGTGTCCAGGGGACTGGGGCCAACGTCCTGACTTTC
-,-,TRBJ1-2,TRBV28,CASSFQAFYGYTF,TGTGCCAGCAGTTTCCAGGCCTTCTATGGCTACACCTTC
-,TRBD2,TRBJ2-7,TRBV7-9,CASSSTSGRSPYEQYF,TGTGCCAGCAGCTCGACTAGCGGGCGGAGCCCGTACGAGCAGTACTTC
once,-,TRBJ2-7,TRBV28,CASGSVGTSKPYEQYF,TGTGCCAGCGGATCTGTAGGGACTTCCAAGCCCTACGAGCAGTACTTC
-,-,TRBJ1-4,TRBV15,CATSPQGTTNEKLFF,TGTGCCACCAGCCCGCAGGGCACAACTAATGAAAAACTGTTTTTT
-,TRBD2,TRBJ2-5,TRBV29-1,CSVDRTRSVGAQYF,TGCAGCGTTGATAGGACTAGATCCGTCGGCGCCCAGTACTTC
-,-,TRBJ2-7,TRBV28,CASTQGNSYEQYF,TGTGCCAGCACACAGGGAAATAGCTACGAGCAGTACTTC
-,TRBD1,TRBJ1-3,TRBV6-1,CASSVTGVSGNTIYF,TGTGCCAGCAGTGTAACAGGGGTCTCTGGAAACACCATATATTTT
-,TRBD1,TRBJ1-4,TRBV28,CASSGGGDRQKLFF,TGTGCCAGCAGCGGAGGGGGCGATCGTCAGAAACTGTTTTTT
once,-,TRBJ1-1,TRBV6-1,CASSGGLSNTEAFF,TGTGCCAGCAGTGGCGGGCTTTCGAACACTGAAGCTTTCTTT
-,TRBD1,TRBJ1-2,TRBV5-4,CASSLDISQGATGTF,TGTGCCAGCAGCTTGGACATTTCACAGGGGGCTACGGGCACCTTC
-,TRBD1,TRBJ1-4,TRBV7-9,CASNLGGDRANEKLFF,TGTGCCAGCAACCTTGGGGGGGACAGAGCGAATGAAAAACTGTTTTTT
-,-,TRBJ2-7,TRBV4-1,CASSLGESEQYF,TGCGCCAGCAGCCTCGGCGAAAGCGAGCAGTACTTC
-,-,TRBJ1-1,TRBV4-1,CASSQGPGQNTEAFF,TGCGCCAGCAGCCAAGGACCGGGGCAGAACACTGAAGCTTTCTTT
-,TRBD1,TRBJ2-3,TRBV4-2,CASSVRGSTDTQYF,TGTGCCAGCAGCGTCAGGGGGAGCACAGATACGCAGTATTTT
once,TRBD2,TRBJ2-1,TRBV6-5,CASSLGTSREQFF,TGTGCCAGCAGCCTCGGGACTAGCAGAGAGCAGTTCTTC